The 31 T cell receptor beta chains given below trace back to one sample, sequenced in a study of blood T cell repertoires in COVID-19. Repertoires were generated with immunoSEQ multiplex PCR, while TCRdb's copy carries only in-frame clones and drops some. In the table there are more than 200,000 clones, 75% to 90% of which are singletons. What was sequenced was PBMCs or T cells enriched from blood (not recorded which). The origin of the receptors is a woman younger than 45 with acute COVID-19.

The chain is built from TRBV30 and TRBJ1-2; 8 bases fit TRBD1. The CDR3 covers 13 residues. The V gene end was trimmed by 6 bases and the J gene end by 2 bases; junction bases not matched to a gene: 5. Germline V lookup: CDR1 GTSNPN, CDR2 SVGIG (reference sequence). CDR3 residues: CACLGQENYGYTF. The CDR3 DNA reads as TGTGCCTGCTTGGGACAGGAGAACTATGGCTACACCTTC.

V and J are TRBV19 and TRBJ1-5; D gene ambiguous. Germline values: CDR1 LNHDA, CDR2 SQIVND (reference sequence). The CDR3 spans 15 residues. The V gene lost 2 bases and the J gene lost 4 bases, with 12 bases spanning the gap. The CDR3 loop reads CASSINLQVNQPQHF. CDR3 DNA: TGTGCCAGTAGTATAAATTTGCAGGTAAATCAGCCCCAGCATTTT.

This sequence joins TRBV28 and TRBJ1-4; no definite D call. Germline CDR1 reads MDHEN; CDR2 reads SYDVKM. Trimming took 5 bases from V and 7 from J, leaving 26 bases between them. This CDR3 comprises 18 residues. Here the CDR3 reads CASSPGGAGVTFGEKLFF. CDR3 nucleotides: TGTGCCAGCAGTCCAGGCGGCGCCGGGGTTACGTTCGGTGAAAAACTGTTTTTT.

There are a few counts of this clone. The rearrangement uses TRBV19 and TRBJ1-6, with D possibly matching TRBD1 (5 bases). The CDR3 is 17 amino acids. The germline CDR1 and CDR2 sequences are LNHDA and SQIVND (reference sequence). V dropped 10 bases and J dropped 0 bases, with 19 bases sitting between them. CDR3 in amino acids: CATRRDSISSYNSPLHF. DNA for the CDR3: TGTGCCACTAGACGGGACTCGATAAGCTCCTATAATTCACCCCTCCACTTT.

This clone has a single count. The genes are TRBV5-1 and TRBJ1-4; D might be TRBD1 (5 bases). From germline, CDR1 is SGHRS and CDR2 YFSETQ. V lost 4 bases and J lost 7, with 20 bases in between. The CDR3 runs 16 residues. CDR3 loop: CASSPNGGLSGEKLFF. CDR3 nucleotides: TGCGCCAGCAGCCCGAACGGGGGACTCTCGGGTGAAAAACTGTTTTTT.

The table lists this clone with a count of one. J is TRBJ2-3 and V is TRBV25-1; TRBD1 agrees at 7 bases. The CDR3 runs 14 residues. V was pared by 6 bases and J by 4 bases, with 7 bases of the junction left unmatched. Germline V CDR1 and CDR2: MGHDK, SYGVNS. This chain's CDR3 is CASSRQGRPDTQYF. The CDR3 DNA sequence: TGTGCCAGCAGCAGACAGGGAAGGCCAGATACGCAGTATTTT.

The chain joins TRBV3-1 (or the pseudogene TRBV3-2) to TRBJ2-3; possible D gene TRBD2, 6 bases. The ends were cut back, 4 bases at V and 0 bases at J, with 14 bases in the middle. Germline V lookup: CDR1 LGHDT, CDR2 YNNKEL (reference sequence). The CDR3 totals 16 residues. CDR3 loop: CASSPPEGLSTDTQYF. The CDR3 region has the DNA TGTGCCAGCAGCCCCCCGGAGGGACTCAGCACAGATACGCAGTATTTT.

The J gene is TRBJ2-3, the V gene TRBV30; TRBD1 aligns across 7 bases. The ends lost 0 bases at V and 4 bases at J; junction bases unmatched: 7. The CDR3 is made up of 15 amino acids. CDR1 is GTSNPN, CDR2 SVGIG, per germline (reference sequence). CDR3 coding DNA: TGTGCCTGGAGTGTACATCGAGGGGGCCCAGATACGCAGTATTTT. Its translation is CAWSVHRGGPDTQYF.

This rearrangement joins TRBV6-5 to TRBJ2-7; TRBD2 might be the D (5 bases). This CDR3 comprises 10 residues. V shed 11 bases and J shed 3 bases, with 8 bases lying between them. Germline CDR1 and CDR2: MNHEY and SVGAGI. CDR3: CACSVYEQYF. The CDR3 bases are TGTGCCTGTAGCGTCTACGAGCAGTACTTC.

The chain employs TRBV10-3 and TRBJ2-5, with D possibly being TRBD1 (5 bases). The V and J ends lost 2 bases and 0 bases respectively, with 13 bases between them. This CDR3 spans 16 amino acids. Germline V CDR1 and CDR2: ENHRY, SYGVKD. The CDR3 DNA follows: TGTGCCATCAGTGAGGGGGCAGGGCAGTACCAAGAGACCCAGTACTTC. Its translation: CAISEGAGQYQETQYF.

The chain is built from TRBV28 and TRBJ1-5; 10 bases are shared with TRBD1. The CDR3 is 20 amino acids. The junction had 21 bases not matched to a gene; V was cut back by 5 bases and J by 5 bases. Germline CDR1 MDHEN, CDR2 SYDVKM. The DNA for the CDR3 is TGTGCCAGCAGTCCATCCTTCCGGGACAGGGGCCTAAATGGGGATCAGCCCCAGCATTTT. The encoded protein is CASSPSFRDRGLNGDQPQHF.

The CDR3 is CASSLNTGVTGELFF. In nucleotides, the CDR3 is TGTGCCAGCAGCTTAAATACAGGGGTTACCGGGGAGCTGTTTTTT. The V call is TRBV7-8, the J call TRBJ2-2; 7 bases align to TRBD1. The CDR3 covers 15 residues. In germline, CDR1 is SGHVS, CDR2 FQNEAQ. After removal of 2 bases from V and 5 bases from J, the junction contained 5 bases not matched to a gene.

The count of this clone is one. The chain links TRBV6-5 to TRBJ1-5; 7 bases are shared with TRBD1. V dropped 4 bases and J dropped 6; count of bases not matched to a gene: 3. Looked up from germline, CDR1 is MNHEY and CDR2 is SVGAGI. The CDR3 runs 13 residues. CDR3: CASSLGGSQPQHF. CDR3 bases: TGTGCCAGCAGTTTAGGGGGCAGTCAGCCCCAGCATTTT.

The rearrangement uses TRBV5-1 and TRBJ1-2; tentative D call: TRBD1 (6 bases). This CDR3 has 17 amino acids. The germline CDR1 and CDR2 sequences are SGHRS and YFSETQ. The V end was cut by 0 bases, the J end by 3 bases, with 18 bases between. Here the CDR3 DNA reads TGCGCCAGCAGCTTGGTCTGGTTCGGGGGGGCGGACTATGGCTACACCTTC. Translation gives CASSLVWFGGADYGYTF.

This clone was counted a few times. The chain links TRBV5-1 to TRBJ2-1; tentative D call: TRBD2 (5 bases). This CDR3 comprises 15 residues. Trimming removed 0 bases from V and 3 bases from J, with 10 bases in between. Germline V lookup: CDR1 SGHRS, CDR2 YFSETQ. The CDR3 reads CASSLEPGNYNEQFF. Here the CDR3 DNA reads TGCGCCAGCAGCTTGGAGCCGGGGAACTACAATGAGCAGTTCTTC. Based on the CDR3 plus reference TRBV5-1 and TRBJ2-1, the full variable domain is KAGVTQTPRYLIKTRGQQVTLSCSPISGHRSVSWYQQTPGQGLQFLFEYFSETQRNKGNFPGRFSGRQFSNSRSEMNVSTLELGDSALYLCASSLEPGNYNEQFFGPGTRLTVL.

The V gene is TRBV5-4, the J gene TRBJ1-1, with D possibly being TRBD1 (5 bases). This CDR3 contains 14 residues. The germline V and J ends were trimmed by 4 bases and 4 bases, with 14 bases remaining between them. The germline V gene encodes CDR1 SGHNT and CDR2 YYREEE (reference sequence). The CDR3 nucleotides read TGTGCCAGCAGCCCCACTGGAAGGGGCACTGAAGCTTTCTTT. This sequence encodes CASSPTGRGTEAFF. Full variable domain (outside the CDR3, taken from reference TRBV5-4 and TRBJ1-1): ETGVTQSPTHLIKTRGQQVTLRCSSQSGHNTVSWYQQALGQGPQFIFQYYREEENGRGNFPPRFSGLQFPNYSSELNVNALELDDSALYLCASSPTGRGTEAFFGQGTRLTVV.

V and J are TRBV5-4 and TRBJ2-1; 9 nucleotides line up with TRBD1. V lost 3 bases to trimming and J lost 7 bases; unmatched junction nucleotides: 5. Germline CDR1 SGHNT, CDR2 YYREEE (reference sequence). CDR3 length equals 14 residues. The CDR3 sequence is CASSSGTGSNEQFF. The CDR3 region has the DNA TGTGCCAGCAGCTCCGGGACAGGGTCAAATGAGCAGTTCTTC.

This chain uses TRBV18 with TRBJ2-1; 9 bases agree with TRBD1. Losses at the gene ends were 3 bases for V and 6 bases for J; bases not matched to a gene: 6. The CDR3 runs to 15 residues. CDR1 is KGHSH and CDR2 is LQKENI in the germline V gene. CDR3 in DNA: TGTGCCAGCTCACCGATCGGGACAGGGTCCAATGAGCAGTTCTTC. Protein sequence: CASSPIGTGSNEQFF. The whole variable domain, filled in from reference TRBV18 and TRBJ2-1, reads NAGVMQNPRHLVRRRGQEARLRCSPMKGHSHVYWYRQLPEEGLKFMVYLQKENIIDESGMPKERFSAEFPKEGPSILRIQQVVRGDSAAYFCASSPIGTGSNEQFFGPGTRLTVL.

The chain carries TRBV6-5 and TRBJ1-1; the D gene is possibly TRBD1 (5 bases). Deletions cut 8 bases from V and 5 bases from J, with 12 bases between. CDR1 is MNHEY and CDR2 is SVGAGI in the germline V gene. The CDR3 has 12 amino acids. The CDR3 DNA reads TGTGCCAGCGGCCCAGGGTATACTGAAGCTTTCTTT. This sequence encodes CASGPGYTEAFF.

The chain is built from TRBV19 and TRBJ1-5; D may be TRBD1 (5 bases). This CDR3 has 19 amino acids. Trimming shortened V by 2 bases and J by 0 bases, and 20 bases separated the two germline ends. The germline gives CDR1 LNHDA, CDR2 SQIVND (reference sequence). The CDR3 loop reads CASSIRGGAQTYSNQPQHF. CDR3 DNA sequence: TGTGCCAGTAGTATACGGGGGGGTGCCCAGACCTATAGCAATCAGCCCCAGCATTTT.

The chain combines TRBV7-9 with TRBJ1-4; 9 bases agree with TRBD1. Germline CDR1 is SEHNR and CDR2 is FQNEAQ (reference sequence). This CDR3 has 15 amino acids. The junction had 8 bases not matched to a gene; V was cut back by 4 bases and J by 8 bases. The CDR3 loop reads CASSSRRTGDEKLFF. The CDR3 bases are TGTGCCAGCAGCTCTCGTCGGACAGGGGACGAAAAACTGTTTTTT.

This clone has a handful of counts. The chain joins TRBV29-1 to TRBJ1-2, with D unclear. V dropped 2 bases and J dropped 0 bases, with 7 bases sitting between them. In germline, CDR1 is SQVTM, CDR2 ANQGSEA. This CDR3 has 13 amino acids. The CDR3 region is CSVETTANYGYTF. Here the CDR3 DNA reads TGCAGCGTTGAAACCACAGCTAACTATGGCTACACCTTC.

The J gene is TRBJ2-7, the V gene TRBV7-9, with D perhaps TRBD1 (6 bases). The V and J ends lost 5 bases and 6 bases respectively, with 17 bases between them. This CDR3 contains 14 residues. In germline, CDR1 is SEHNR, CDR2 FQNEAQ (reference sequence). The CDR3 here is CASSPGAGVGEQYF. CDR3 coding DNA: TGTGCCAGCAGCCCCGGGGCAGGGGTCGGCGAGCAGTACTTC.

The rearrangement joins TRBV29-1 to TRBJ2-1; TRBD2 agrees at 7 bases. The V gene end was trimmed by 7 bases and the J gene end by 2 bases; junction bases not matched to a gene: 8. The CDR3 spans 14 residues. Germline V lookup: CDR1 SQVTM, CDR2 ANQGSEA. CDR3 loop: CSGQAGRAYNEQFF. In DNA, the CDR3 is TGCAGCGGGCAAGCGGGGCGCGCCTACAATGAGCAGTTCTTC.

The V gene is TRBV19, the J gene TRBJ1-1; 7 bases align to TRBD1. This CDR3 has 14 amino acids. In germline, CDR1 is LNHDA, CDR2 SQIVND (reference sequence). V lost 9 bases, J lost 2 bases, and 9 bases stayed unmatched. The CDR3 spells CASRQGGSNTEAFF. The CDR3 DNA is TGTGCCAGCCGACAGGGCGGGTCCAACACTGAAGCTTTCTTT.

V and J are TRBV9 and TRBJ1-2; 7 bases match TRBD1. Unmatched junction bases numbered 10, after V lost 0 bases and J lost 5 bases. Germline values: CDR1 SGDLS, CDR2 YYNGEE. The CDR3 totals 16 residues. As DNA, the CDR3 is TGTGCCAGCAGCGTAGATCGGGAAGGGGGCCGTTATGGCTACACCTTC. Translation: CASSVDREGGRYGYTF.

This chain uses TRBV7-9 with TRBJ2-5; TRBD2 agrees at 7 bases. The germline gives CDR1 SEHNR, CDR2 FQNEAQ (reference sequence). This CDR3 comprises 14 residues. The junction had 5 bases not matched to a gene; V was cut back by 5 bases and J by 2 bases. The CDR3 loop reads CASSRAGIQETQYF. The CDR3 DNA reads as TGTGCCAGCAGCCGAGCGGGGATTCAAGAGACCCAGTACTTC.

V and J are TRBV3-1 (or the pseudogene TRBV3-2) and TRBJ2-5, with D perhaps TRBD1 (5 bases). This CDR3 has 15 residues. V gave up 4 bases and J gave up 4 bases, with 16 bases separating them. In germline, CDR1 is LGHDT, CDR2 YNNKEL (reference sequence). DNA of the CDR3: TGTGCCAGCAGCCGCTCTAGGGGCGAGGTAGAGACCCAGTACTTC. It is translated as CASSRSRGEVETQYF.

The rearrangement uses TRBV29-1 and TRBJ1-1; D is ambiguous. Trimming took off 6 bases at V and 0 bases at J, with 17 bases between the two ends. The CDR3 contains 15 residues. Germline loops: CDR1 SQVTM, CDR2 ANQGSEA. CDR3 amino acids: CSVERWVEVNTEAFF. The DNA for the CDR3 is TGCAGCGTCGAAAGGTGGGTGGAGGTGAACACTGAAGCTTTCTTT.

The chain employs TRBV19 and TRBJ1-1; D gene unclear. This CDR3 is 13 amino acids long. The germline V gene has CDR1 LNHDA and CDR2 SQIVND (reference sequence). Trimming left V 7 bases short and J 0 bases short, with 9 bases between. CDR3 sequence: CASNEAMNTEAFF. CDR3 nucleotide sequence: TGTGCCAGTAACGAGGCAATGAACACTGAAGCTTTCTTT. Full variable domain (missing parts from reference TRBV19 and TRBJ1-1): DGGITQSPKYLFRKEGQNVTLSCEQNLNHDAMYWYRQDPGQGLRLIYYSQIVNDFQKGDIAEGYSVSREKKESFPLTVTSAQKNPTAFYLCASNEAMNTEAFFGQGTRLTVV.

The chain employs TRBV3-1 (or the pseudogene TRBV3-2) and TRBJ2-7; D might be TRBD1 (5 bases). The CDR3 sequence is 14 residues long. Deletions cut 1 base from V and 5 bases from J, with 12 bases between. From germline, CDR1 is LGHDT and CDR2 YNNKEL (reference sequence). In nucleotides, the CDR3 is TGTGCCAGCAGCCAAGGGCAGGGTACGAACGAGCAGTACTTC. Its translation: CASSQGQGTNEQYF.